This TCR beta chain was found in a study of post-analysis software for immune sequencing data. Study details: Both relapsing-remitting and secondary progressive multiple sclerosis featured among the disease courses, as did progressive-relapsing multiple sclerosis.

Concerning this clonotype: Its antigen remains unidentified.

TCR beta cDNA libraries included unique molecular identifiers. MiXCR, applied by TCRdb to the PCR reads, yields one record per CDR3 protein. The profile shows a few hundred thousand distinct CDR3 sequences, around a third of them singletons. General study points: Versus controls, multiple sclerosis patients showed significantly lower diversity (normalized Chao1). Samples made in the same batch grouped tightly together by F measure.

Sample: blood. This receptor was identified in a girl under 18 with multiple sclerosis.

Written as DNA, the CDR3 is TGCAGTGCTAGAGATGGGCTCAGGAGTAATGAAAAACTGTTTTTT. Translated, it gives CSARDGLRSNEKLFF. This rearrangement joins TRBV20-1 to TRBJ1-4; D not certain. Trimming left V 0 bases short and J 4 bases short, with 12 bases between. Germline lookup yields CDR1 DFQATT and CDR2 SNEGSKA (reference sequence). The CDR3 sequence is 15 residues long.